These 27 T cell receptor beta chains were sequenced from one sample in a study of blood T cell repertoires in COVID-19. Produced via immunoSEQ multiplex PCR; TCRdb's table is partial and in-frame only. The data hold around 300,000 clones, with approximately 90% observed a single time. Sequencing was performed on PBMCs or T cells enriched from blood (not recorded which). These receptors were collected from a young woman who had recovered from COVID-19.

This clone was seen only once. This sequence joins TRBV27 and TRBJ1-1; the D gene is possibly TRBD1 (6 bases). CDR1 MNHEY and CDR2 SMNVEV come from the germline V gene (reference sequence). V lost 0 bases to trimming and J lost 7 bases, with 21 bases between them. The CDR3 contains 17 residues. CDR3: CASSLSTEATGSSEAFF. CDR3 in DNA: TGTGCCAGCAGTTTATCAACCGAGGCTACAGGGTCGAGTGAAGCTTTCTTT.

J is TRBJ1-5 and V is TRBV2; D may be TRBD1 (6 bases). The V gene lost 6 bases and the J gene lost 7 bases, with 25 bases spanning the gap. Germline CDR1 is SNHLY and CDR2 is FYNNEI. CDR3 size: 17 residues. The CDR3 spells CASRGYGTRGFGQPQHF. The CDR3 coding sequence is TGTGCCAGCAGGGGATACGGGACAAGAGGGTTCGGGCAGCCCCAGCATTTT.

V usage is TRBV11-2 and J usage is TRBJ1-2, with TRBD1 as a possible D gene (6 bases). Germline loops: CDR1 SGHAT, CDR2 FQNNGV. The CDR3 contains 15 residues. Trimming took 1 base from V and 4 from J, leaving 13 bases between them. CDR3 sequence: CASSLGGGLGYGYTF. Here the CDR3 DNA reads TGTGCCAGCAGCTTAGGCGGGGGGCTGGGCTATGGCTACACCTTC.

The chain uses TRBV3-1 (or the pseudogene TRBV3-2) and TRBJ2-1; D is undetermined. Germline V gene sequence: CDR1 LGHDT, CDR2 YNNKEL (reference sequence). V lost 0 bases to trimming and J lost 13 bases, with 10 bases between them. There are 12 residues in the CDR3. The CDR3 spells CASSQDGPGQFF. The CDR3 bases are TGTGCCAGCAGCCAAGATGGGCCAGGCCAGTTCTTC.

The rearrangement uses TRBV10-3 and TRBJ2-3, with TRBD2 as a possible D gene (5 bases). The CDR3 loop spans 15 amino acids. V lost 3 bases and J lost 0, with 10 bases in between. From germline, CDR1 is ENHRY and CDR2 SYGVKD. The CDR3, as DNA: TGTGCCATCAGTGACTTCGGGATTAGCACAGATACGCAGTATTTT. This sequence encodes CAISDFGISTDTQYF.

The gene calls are TRBV2 and TRBJ1-1, with D unclear. The CDR3 has 11 amino acids. CDR1 and CDR2 from the germline V gene are SNHLY and FYNNEI. The CDR3 sequence is CAITANTEAFF. The CDR3 nucleotides are TGTGCTATAACAGCTAACACTGAAGCTTTCTTT.

CDR3 loop: CASGWGDAETQYF. CDR3 bases: TGTGCCAGCGGGTGGGGGGACGCGGAGACCCAGTACTTC. The V gene is TRBV2, the J gene TRBJ2-5, with D possibly TRBD2 on 6 matching bases. The V end was cut by 8 bases, the J end by 5 bases, with 15 bases between. This CDR3 contains 13 residues. CDR1 is SNHLY, CDR2 FYNNEI, per germline.

The chain has TRBV27 and TRBJ2-7; D may be TRBD1 (6 bases). Trimming stripped 3 bases from V and 11 bases from J, with 20 bases between. CDR1 is MNHEY, CDR2 SMNVEV, per germline (reference sequence). CDR3 length equals 14 residues. CDR3 region: CASSLGAQLLTKYF. The DNA for the CDR3 is TGTGCCAGCAGTTTGGGGGCGCAGCTCCTTACTAAGTACTTC.

This sequence joins TRBV15 and TRBJ1-6, with D perhaps TRBD1 (5 bases). From germline, CDR1 is LNHNV and CDR2 YYDKDF (reference sequence). This CDR3 spans 15 amino acids. The ends were cut back, 0 bases at V and 9 bases at J, with 12 bases in the middle. Here the CDR3 DNA reads TGTGCCACCAGCAGAGATAGGGGCAGCTCTTCACCCCTCCACTTT. Translation: CATSRDRGSSSPLHF.

The chain employs TRBV28 and TRBJ2-7, with unresolved D. This CDR3 is 17 amino acids long. Trimming pared 3 bases from V and 0 bases from J, leaving 18 bases between. From germline, CDR1 is MDHEN and CDR2 SYDVKM. CDR3 loop: CASSLWLVSGYSYEQYF. CDR3 bases: TGTGCCAGCAGTTTGTGGCTAGTTTCTGGATACTCCTACGAGCAGTACTTC.

This clone was picked up one time. The chain employs TRBV11-2 and TRBJ2-7, with D maybe TRBD2 (5 bases). CDR3 length: 13 amino acids. The germline V gene has CDR1 SGHAT and CDR2 FQNNGV. V was pared by 4 bases and J by 4 bases, with 11 bases between. The CDR3 DNA reads TGTGCCAGCAGCTCAAGAGGGTTATACGAGCAGTACTTC. Amino acid sequence: CASSSRGLYEQYF. Together with reference TRBV11-2 and TRBJ2-7, the CDR3 gives the full variable domain: EAGVAQSPRYKIIEKRQSVAFWCNPISGHATLYWYQQILGQGPKLLIQFQNNGVVDDSQLPKDRFSAERLKGVDSTLKIQPAKLEDSAVYLCASSSRGLYEQYFGPGTRLTVT.

Here the CDR3 reads CASSQGRGSYNEQFF. CDR3 in DNA: TGTGCCAGCAGCCAAGGGAGAGGCTCCTACAATGAGCAGTTCTTC. The gene calls are TRBV3-1 (or the pseudogene TRBV3-2) and TRBJ2-1; D not resolved. The germline gives CDR1 LGHDT, CDR2 YNNKEL (reference sequence). Trimming removed 1 base from V and 0 bases from J, with 7 bases in between. This CDR3 has 15 residues.

The rearrangement uses TRBV7-9 and TRBJ2-5, with 11 bases matching TRBD2. Germline V gives CDR1 SEHNR, CDR2 FQNEAQ (reference sequence). Germline trimming cut 2 bases from V and 2 bases from J; bases unmatched to any gene: 10. The CDR3 spans 18 residues. CDR3 nucleotide sequence: TGTGCCAGCAGCTTAACGGCTAGCGGGGGGCCAAAGCAAGAGACCCAGTACTTC. As protein: CASSLTASGGPKQETQYF.

The chain recombines TRBV11-2 with TRBJ2-5; 10 bases match TRBD2. J lost 4 bases, V lost 2 bases, and 10 bases had no gene match. The CDR3 consists of 17 residues. Germline V lookup: CDR1 SGHAT, CDR2 FQNNGV. Here the CDR3 DNA reads TGTGCCAGCAGCTTAAGTTTAGTAGCGGGGGGCTTAGAGACCCAGTACTTC. It translates to CASSLSLVAGGLETQYF.

The rearrangement joins TRBV28 to TRBJ1-2; 9 positions agree with TRBD1. V trimming: 5 bases; J trimming: 0 bases; junction bases outside the gene matches: 7. This CDR3 comprises 16 residues. The germline CDR1 and CDR2 sequences are MDHEN and SYDVKM. CDR3 sequence reads: CASSGLGTGPNYGYTF. DNA of the CDR3: TGTGCCAGCAGTGGACTAGGGACAGGGCCTAACTATGGCTACACCTTC.

J is TRBJ2-1 and V is TRBV10-3, with 9 bases aligning to TRBD2. This CDR3 contains 13 residues. Germline-derived CDR1 and CDR2 are ENHRY and SYGVKD. With 10 bases clipped from V and 9 bases from J, the junction kept 10 bases outside the gene matches. The CDR3, as DNA: TGTGCCACGGGGGGGCTAGCGGGGAGTGAGCAGTTCTTC. Protein sequence: CATGGLAGSEQFF.

The chain uses TRBV11-2 and TRBJ1-2; 7 bases fit TRBD1. The V gene's germline CDR1 is SGHAT and CDR2 FQNNGV. Trimming cost V 0 bases and J 7 bases; bases outside gene matches: 5. The CDR3 totals 14 residues. This chain's CDR3 is CASSLELGGGGYTF. The CDR3 DNA sequence: TGTGCCAGCAGCTTAGAACTAGGGGGCGGTGGCTACACCTTC. The complete variable domain, with remaining parts taken from reference TRBV11-2 and TRBJ1-2, reads EAGVAQSPRYKIIEKRQSVAFWCNPISGHATLYWYQQILGQGPKLLIQFQNNGVVDDSQLPKDRFSAERLKGVDSTLKIQPAKLEDSAVYLCASSLELGGGGYTFGSGTRLTVV.

This chain uses TRBV24-1 with TRBJ1-2, with D perhaps matching TRBD1 (5 bases). This CDR3 has 13 residues. Germline V gives CDR1 KGHDR, CDR2 SFDVKD. With 9 bases removed from V and 7 bases from J, the gap between germline ends came to 17 bases. The CDR3 DNA follows: TGTGCCACCGGGCCCCAGGGAGGAGGTGGCTACACCTTC. This translates into CATGPQGGGGYTF.

This clone was counted at least ten times. This chain joins TRBV7-2 and TRBJ1-5, with D tentatively TRBD1 (5 bases). Per the germline V gene, CDR1 is SGHTA and CDR2 is FQGNSA. Trimming took 0 bases from V and 6 from J, leaving 15 bases between them. The CDR3 totals 16 residues. CDR3 nucleotides: TGTGCCAGCAGCTTAGCGATGGGGGGTAGGAGTCAGCCCCAGCATTTT. Translated, it gives CASSLAMGGRSQPQHF.

The V call is TRBV7-3, the J call TRBJ1-2; no reliable D call. The CDR3 runs to 14 residues. V gave up 7 bases and J gave up 4 bases, with 16 bases separating them. Germline CDR1 is SGHTA and CDR2 is FQGTGA. In DNA form, the CDR3 reads TGTGCCAGCACTCGTGAGGGAGGGCCCTATGGCTACACCTTC. Translated, it gives CASTREGGPYGYTF.

The rearrangement uses TRBV27 and TRBJ2-7; 7 nucleotides align to TRBD1. The trim removed 3 bases at V and 4 bases at J, leaving 3 bases unmatched. The CDR3 is 13 amino acids. In germline, CDR1 is MNHEY, CDR2 SMNVEV (reference sequence). CDR3 sequence: CASSFYRGYEQYF. The CDR3 nucleotides are TGTGCCAGCAGTTTTTACAGGGGTTACGAGCAGTACTTC.

The gene calls are TRBV19 and TRBJ1-3, with 7 bases fitting TRBD1. Losses at the gene ends were 5 bases for V and 0 bases for J; bases not matched to a gene: 4. Germline V gene sequence: CDR1 LNHDA, CDR2 SQIVND (reference sequence). The CDR3 spans 15 residues. The CDR3 DNA follows: TGTGCCAGTAGTCCGACAGGGTCCTCTGGAAACACCATATATTTT. Protein product: CASSPTGSSGNTIYF.

The chain uses TRBV6-6 and TRBJ1-3; D is possibly TRBD1 (5 bases). Germline CDR1 reads MNHNY; CDR2 reads SVGAGI (reference sequence). Trimming stripped 0 bases from V and 4 bases from J, with 10 bases between. The CDR3 loop spans 15 amino acids. The CDR3 coding sequence is TGTGCCAGCAGTTACTCCAGGGTGGCAGGAAACACCATATATTTT. Amino acid sequence: CASSYSRVAGNTIYF.

The J gene is TRBJ2-7, the V gene TRBV13; D possibly corresponds to TRBD2 (7 bases). There are 15 residues in the CDR3. V lost 0 bases and J 3 bases, leaving 12 bases between the germline ends. Germline CDR1 reads PRHDT; CDR2 reads FYEKMQ (reference sequence). The CDR3 protein is CASSLGRGGLYEQYF. The DNA of the CDR3 is TGTGCCAGCAGCTTAGGAAGGGGGGGGCTCTACGAGCAGTACTTC. Full variable domain (rest looked up from reference TRBV13 and TRBJ2-7): AAGVIQSPRHLIKEKRETATLKCYPIPRHDTVYWYQQGPGQDPQFLISFYEKMQSDKGSIPDRFSAQQFSDYHSELNMSSLELGDSALYFCASSLGRGGLYEQYFGPGTRLTVT.

The rearrangement links TRBV2 to TRBJ2-1; no clear D. Germline V gives CDR1 SNHLY, CDR2 FYNNEI. V was trimmed by 5 bases and J by 5 bases, leaving 10 bases between them. The CDR3 runs 13 residues. CDR3 nucleotide sequence: TGTGCCAGCAGTCTACTACCCGACAATGAGCAGTTCTTC. Protein sequence: CASSLLPDNEQFF.

Comment on this clone: A much larger clone sits a single nucleotide away, making a read error possible. The rearrangement links TRBV28 to TRBJ1-1, with TRBD1 identical over 7 bases. V lost 6 bases to trimming and J lost 4 bases; unmatched junction nucleotides: 2. The CDR3 consists of 12 residues. Germline V CDR1 and CDR2: MDHEN, SYDVKM. As DNA, the CDR3 is TGTGCCAGCAGGCCAGGGGGCACTGAAGCTTTCTTT. It specifies CASRPGGTEAFF.

The chain employs TRBV28 and TRBJ1-2; D is perhaps TRBD1 (6 bases). The CDR3 length is 17 residues. V lost 7 bases and J lost 4, with 25 bases in between. Per the germline V gene, CDR1 is MDHEN and CDR2 is SYDVKM. In DNA, the CDR3 is TGTGCCAGCACCGACCTTTCGGGGGGCAGGGGAGTCTATGGCTACACCTTC. Translation: CASTDLSGGRGVYGYTF.